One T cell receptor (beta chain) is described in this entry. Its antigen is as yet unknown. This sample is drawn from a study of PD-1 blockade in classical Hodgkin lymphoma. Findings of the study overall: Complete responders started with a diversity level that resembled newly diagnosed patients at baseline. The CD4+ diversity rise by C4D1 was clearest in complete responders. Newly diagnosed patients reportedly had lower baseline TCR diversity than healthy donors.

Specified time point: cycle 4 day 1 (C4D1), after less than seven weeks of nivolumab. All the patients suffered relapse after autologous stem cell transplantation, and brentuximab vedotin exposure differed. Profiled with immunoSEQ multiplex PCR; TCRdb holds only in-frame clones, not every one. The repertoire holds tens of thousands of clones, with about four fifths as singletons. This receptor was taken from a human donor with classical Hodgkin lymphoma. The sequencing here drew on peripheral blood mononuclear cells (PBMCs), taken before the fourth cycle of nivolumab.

CDR3 nucleotides: TGTGCCAGCAGTTACGGCGGTAAGAACACTGAAGCTTTCTTT. This codes for CASSYGGKNTEAFF. This rearrangement joins TRBV6-6 to TRBJ1-1; no clear D gene. Germline CDR1 MNHNY, CDR2 SVGAGI (reference sequence). The CDR3 length is 14 residues. V dropped 2 bases and J dropped 1 base, with 8 bases sitting between them.